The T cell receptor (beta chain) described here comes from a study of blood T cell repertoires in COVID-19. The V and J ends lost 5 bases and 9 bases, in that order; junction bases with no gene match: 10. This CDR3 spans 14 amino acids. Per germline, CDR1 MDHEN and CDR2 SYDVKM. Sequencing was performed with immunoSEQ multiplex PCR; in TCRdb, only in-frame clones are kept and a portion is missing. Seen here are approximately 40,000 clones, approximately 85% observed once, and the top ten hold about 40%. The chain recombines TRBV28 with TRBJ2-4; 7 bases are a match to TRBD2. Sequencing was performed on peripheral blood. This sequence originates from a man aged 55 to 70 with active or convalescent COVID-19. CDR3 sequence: CASSPSGTGGIQYF. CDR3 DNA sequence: TGTGCCAGCAGTCCGTCCGGGACGGGAGGCATTCAGTACTTC.